This T cell receptor beta chain is from a study of CD4+ T cells in melanoma. Findings of the study overall: CD8+ T cell, macrophage and B cell function reportedly correlated with neoantigen-specific CD4+ T cells. Reportedly, melanoma neoantigen-specific CD4+ T cells showed varied differentiation states.

CDR1 and CDR2 from the germline V gene are SGHTA and FQGNSA. This CDR3 region has 13 residues. Between the trimmed V and J ends, which lost 6 bases and 3 bases, there was a span of 9 bases. As for this clone: No antigen is known for it.

The method was immunoSEQ multiplex PCR; TCRdb's version includes in-frame clones alone and lacks a portion of them. The sample includes approximately 11,000 clones, around 71% of them seen just once. V gene TRBV7-2 combines with J gene TRBJ1-5; D unclear. The origin of this receptor is a human donor with melanoma. What was sequenced was cells from a culture (not recorded whether cultured in vitro). CDR3 protein: CASRRGNNQPQHF. CDR3 bases: TGTGCCAGCAGACGTGGTAACAATCAGCCCCAGCATTTT.